This passage covers 21 T cell receptor beta chains from one sample sequenced in a study of cytomegalovirus exposure and HLA in healthy donors. The PCR employed 60 Vbeta primers together with 13 Jbeta primers. This table comes from immunoSEQ multiplex PCR, and its TCRdb copy is limited to in-frame clones, with some not included. This table holds about 110,000 clones, more than 65% found once. Sequencing was done on a sample of PBMCs. The receptor source for this set is a human donor in good health.

This clone was seen more than once but under ten times. The chain is built from TRBV15 and TRBJ1-2; 9 bases are a match to TRBD1. The CDR3 covers 19 residues. Trimming cost V 1 base and J 3 bases; bases outside gene matches: 15. The V gene's germline CDR1 is LNHNV and CDR2 YYDKDF (reference sequence). The CDR3 DNA reads as TGTGCCACCAGCAGAGTCTTTATGGTGAAAAGGACAGGGGACTATGGCTACACCTTC. Translation gives CATSRVFMVKRTGDYGYTF.

The rearrangement uses TRBV18 and TRBJ1-2, with a tentative D call TRBD1 (6 bases). The CDR3 runs to 17 residues. The ends were cut back, 8 bases at V and 3 bases at J, with 25 bases in the middle. CDR1 is KGHSH and CDR2 is LQKENI in the germline V gene. Here the CDR3 DNA reads TGTGCCAGCCGAGCCTCCTTGGGGGGGGCTGGAGACTATGGCTACACCTTC. Its translation is CASRASLGGAGDYGYTF.

This clone was seen a handful of times. This chain links TRBV28 with TRBJ2-4; the match to TRBD2 covers 7 bases. Per the germline V gene, CDR1 is MDHEN and CDR2 is SYDVKM. CDR3 length equals 13 residues. V shed 3 bases and J 11 bases; nucleotides not matched to a gene: 7. This chain's CDR3 is CASSLGGTVFQYF. DNA of the CDR3: TGTGCCAGCAGTTTGGGGGGGACGGTTTTTCAGTACTTC. Drawing the rest from reference TRBV28 and TRBJ2-4, the complete variable domain is DVKVTQSSRYLVKRTGEKVFLECVQDMDHENMFWYRQDPGLGLRLIYFSYDVKMKEKGDIPEGYSVSREKKERFSLILESASTNQTSMYLCASSLGGTVFQYFGAGTRLSVL.

The chain recombines TRBV5-4 with TRBJ2-3; TRBD2 aligns across 13 bases. CDR3 length: 16 amino acids. The V and J ends lost 3 bases and 0 bases, in that order; junction bases with no gene match: 1. CDR1 and CDR2 (germline): SGHNT, YYREEE (reference sequence). CDR3 sequence reads: CASSWGLAGSTDTQYF. CDR3 in DNA: TGTGCCAGCAGCTGGGGACTAGCGGGGAGCACAGATACGCAGTATTTT.

This CDR3 is CASSPTGTSRDRQFF. The CDR3 nucleotides read TGTGCCAGCAGTCCTACCGGGACAAGTAGAGACCGGCAGTTCTTC. This chain connects TRBV6-6 to TRBJ2-1; a possible D gene is TRBD1 (6 bases). This CDR3 is 15 amino acids long. CDR1 and CDR2 from the germline V gene are MNHNY and SVGAGI (reference sequence). The germline V and J ends were trimmed by 5 bases and 12 bases, with 23 bases remaining between them.

The gene calls are TRBV6-5 and TRBJ2-7; TRBD2 is a possible D gene (6 bases). V lost 2 bases and J 3 bases, leaving 8 bases between the germline ends. Looked up from germline, CDR1 is MNHEY and CDR2 is SVGAGI. This CDR3 spans 13 amino acids. In nucleotides, the CDR3 is TGTGCCAGCAGTTACGCCGGGAGCTACGAGCAGTACTTC. Protein product: CASSYAGSYEQYF.

The rearrangement links TRBV5-1 to TRBJ1-1; tentatively, D is TRBD1 (5 bases). Germline loops: CDR1 SGHRS, CDR2 YFSETQ. The CDR3 extends over 15 amino acids. Trimming removed 1 base from V and 1 base from J, with 11 bases in between. The CDR3 reads CASSLWQGKNTEAFF. Here the CDR3 DNA reads TGCGCCAGCAGCTTGTGGCAGGGAAAGAACACTGAAGCTTTCTTT.

This sequence joins TRBV5-4 and TRBJ2-7, with 12 bases that match TRBD2. Losses at the gene ends were 1 base for V and 3 bases for J; bases not matched to a gene: 8. CDR3 size: 17 residues. CDR1 is SGHNT, CDR2 YYREEE, per germline (reference sequence). CDR3 DNA sequence: TGTGCCAGCAGCTTGTTACTAGCGGGAGGTTTGTTCTACGAGCAGTACTTC. It yields the protein CASSLLLAGGLFYEQYF.

This clone was detected a few times. The chain links TRBV28 to TRBJ2-5, with 15 bases aligning to TRBD2. The junction had 7 bases not matched to a gene; V was cut back by 3 bases and J by 5 bases. The germline gives CDR1 MDHEN, CDR2 SYDVKM. The CDR3 covers 17 residues. Here the CDR3 reads CASSFWTSGRAAETQYF. The CDR3 region has the DNA TGTGCCAGCAGTTTCTGGACTAGCGGGAGGGCGGCGGAGACCCAGTACTTC.

This clone was picked up one time. The gene calls are TRBV6-1 and TRBJ2-3; 10 bases fit TRBD2. The length of the CDR3 is 15 residues. The V gene's germline CDR1 is MNHNS and CDR2 SASEGT. The V gene end was trimmed by 6 bases and the J gene end by 0 bases; junction bases not matched to a gene: 3. CDR3 protein: CASRLGLASTDTQYF. The DNA of the CDR3 is TGTGCCAGCAGATTGGGACTAGCGAGCACAGATACGCAGTATTTT.

In this sample, this clone turned up a few times. The CDR3 DNA reads TGTGCCAGCAGCGAATGGGGGCCAGCGGGAGTGACCGGGGAGCTGTTTTTT. Its protein is CASSEWGPAGVTGELFF. The gene calls are TRBV6-1 and TRBJ2-2; 8 nucleotides agree with TRBD2. J was trimmed by 5 bases and V by 6 bases; bases with no gene match: 14. The CDR3 loop spans 17 amino acids. CDR1 is MNHNS and CDR2 is SASEGT in the germline V gene.

In its sample, this clone was seen a few times. The rearrangement joins TRBV19 to TRBJ2-7; TRBD1 agrees at 8 bases. Germline-derived CDR1 and CDR2 are LNHDA and SQIVND (reference sequence). The CDR3 covers 13 residues. V was clipped by 5 bases and J by 5 bases; unmatched bases: 5. The CDR3 region is CASSWTGYHEQYF. The CDR3 coding sequence is TGTGCCAGTAGTTGGACAGGGTACCACGAGCAGTACTTC.

V usage is TRBV5-1 and J usage is TRBJ1-1; D remains unclear. V was shortened by 0 bases and J by 0 bases, with 9 bases between the two germline ends. The CDR3 is 15 amino acids. Looked up from germline, CDR1 is SGHRS and CDR2 is YFSETQ. CDR3 DNA: TGCGCCAGCAGCTTGGCCCCTATAATGAACACTGAAGCTTTCTTT. Amino acids: CASSLAPIMNTEAFF.

The count of this clone is one. The chain uses TRBV2 and TRBJ2-7; tentatively, D is TRBD2 (5 bases). CDR3 length: 13 residues. CDR1 SNHLY and CDR2 FYNNEI come from the germline V gene. V lost 6 bases and J lost 2, with 11 bases in between. The CDR3 DNA reads TGTGCCAGCAGCGTCGGGAATCCCTACGAGCAGTACTTC. This gives the protein CASSVGNPYEQYF.

J is TRBJ2-1 and V is TRBV6-1, with D possibly TRBD2 on 7 matching bases. The CDR3 has 16 amino acids. V dropped 2 bases and J dropped 3 bases, with 14 bases sitting between them. Per the germline V gene, CDR1 is MNHNS and CDR2 is SASEGT. CDR3 protein: CASSEWEGQLYNEQFF. The CDR3 DNA sequence: TGTGCCAGCAGTGAATGGGAGGGACAACTCTACAATGAGCAGTTCTTC.

The chain joins TRBV7-3 to TRBJ2-1, with TRBD2 matching 7 bases. There are 17 residues in the CDR3. With 0 bases clipped from V and 6 bases from J, the junction kept 11 bases outside the gene matches. The germline V gene encodes CDR1 SGHTA and CDR2 FQGTGA. CDR3 region: CASSLTLGRGGSNEQFF. CDR3 bases: TGTGCCAGCAGCTTAACGTTAGGCCGGGGAGGGAGCAATGAGCAGTTCTTC.

This chain links TRBV15 with TRBJ1-2; D possibly corresponds to TRBD1 (5 bases). CDR1 is LNHNV and CDR2 is YYDKDF in the germline V gene (reference sequence). The CDR3 contains 14 residues. The V end lost 0 bases, the J end lost 6 bases, and 11 bases lay between the germline ends. The chain's CDR3 is CATSRESRVNGYTF. In DNA, the CDR3 is TGTGCCACCAGCAGAGAAAGCAGGGTTAATGGCTACACCTTC.

CDR3 nucleotide sequence: TGTGCCATCAGTGGCGGGGCGGACTCCGAGCAGTACTTC. This sequence encodes CAISGGADSEQYF. V gene TRBV10-3 combines with J gene TRBJ2-7; D is possibly TRBD2 (6 bases). This CDR3 has 13 residues. V was trimmed by 4 bases and J by 6 bases, leaving 13 bases between them. Germline V gives CDR1 ENHRY, CDR2 SYGVKD.

The rearrangement joins TRBV10-3 to TRBJ2-2; TRBD1 might be the D (6 bases). This CDR3 contains 14 residues. The V gene lost 8 bases and the J gene lost 3 bases, with 13 bases spanning the gap. Germline V lookup: CDR1 ENHRY, CDR2 SYGVKD. The CDR3 bases are TGTGCCATCCGAGAGGACAGTCACACCGGGGAGCTGTTTTTT. Translation gives CAIREDSHTGELFF.

The chain employs TRBV2 and TRBJ1-3; D is unresolved. The CDR3 runs to 13 residues. The V and J ends lost 9 bases and 2 bases respectively, with 11 bases between them. Looked up from germline, CDR1 is SNHLY and CDR2 is FYNNEI. CDR3: CASCVQPGNTIYF. The CDR3 region has the DNA TGTGCCAGTTGCGTTCAACCTGGAAACACCATATATTTT.

The rearrangement uses TRBV5-8 and TRBJ2-2; 7 bases align to TRBD1. The CDR3 extends over 15 amino acids. Looked up from germline, CDR1 is SGHTS and CDR2 is YDEGEE. Germline trimming cut 3 bases from V and 5 bases from J; bases unmatched to any gene: 7. DNA of the CDR3: TGTGCCAGCAGCTCCCTCGACAGGGTGACCGGGGAGCTGTTTTTT. As protein: CASSSLDRVTGELFF.